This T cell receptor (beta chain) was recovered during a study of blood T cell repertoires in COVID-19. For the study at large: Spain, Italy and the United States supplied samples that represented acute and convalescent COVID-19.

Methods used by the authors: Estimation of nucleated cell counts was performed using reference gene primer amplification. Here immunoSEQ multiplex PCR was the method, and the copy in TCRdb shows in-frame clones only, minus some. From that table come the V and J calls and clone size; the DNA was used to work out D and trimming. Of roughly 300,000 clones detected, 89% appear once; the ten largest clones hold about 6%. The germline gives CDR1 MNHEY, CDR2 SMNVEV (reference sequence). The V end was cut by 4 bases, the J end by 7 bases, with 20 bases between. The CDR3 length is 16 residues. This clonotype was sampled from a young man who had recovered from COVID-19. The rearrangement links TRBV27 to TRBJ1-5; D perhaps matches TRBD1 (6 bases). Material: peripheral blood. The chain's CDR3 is CASSSRTAFAGQPQHF. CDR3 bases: TGTGCCAGCAGTTCCAGGACAGCCTTTGCAGGGCAGCCCCAGCATTTT.